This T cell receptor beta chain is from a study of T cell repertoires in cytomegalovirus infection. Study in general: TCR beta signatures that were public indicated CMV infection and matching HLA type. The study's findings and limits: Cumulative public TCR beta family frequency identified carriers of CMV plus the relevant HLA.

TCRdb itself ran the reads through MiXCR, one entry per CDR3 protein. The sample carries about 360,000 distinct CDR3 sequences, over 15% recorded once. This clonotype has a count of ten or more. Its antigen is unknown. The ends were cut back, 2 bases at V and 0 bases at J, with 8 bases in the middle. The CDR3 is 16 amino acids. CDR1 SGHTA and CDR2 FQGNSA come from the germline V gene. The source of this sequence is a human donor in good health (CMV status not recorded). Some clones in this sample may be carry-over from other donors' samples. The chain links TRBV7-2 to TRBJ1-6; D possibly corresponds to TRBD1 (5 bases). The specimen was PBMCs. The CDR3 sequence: CASSLRQISYNSPLHF. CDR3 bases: TGTGCCAGCAGCTTAAGACAGATCTCCTATAATTCACCCCTCCACTTT.